The T cell receptor (beta chain) under discussion was sequenced for a study of T cells in Graves' hyperthyroidism and ophthalmopathy. A note on this clonotype: What it binds is not known.

Amplified TCR beta CDR3 regions came from RNA transcripts. First-round RT-PCR targeting the TCR CDR3 was performed with the HTBI primer set. One entry per CDR3 protein, called by TCRdb with MiXCR from the multiplex PCR reads. The sample shows roughly 500,000 distinct CDR3 sequences, about 46% of them seen only once. The diagnoses drew upon clinical symptoms, serum thyroxine and TRAb, thyroid ultrasound and orbital computed tomography. General observations from the study: Ophthalmopathy got predicted by the model a median approximately six months before its onset. Expanded thyroid clonotypes (above 0.001) were mostly also found in blood.

The sequence derives from an adult woman with Graves' disease, either hyperthyroidism or ophthalmopathy (not recorded which). Sequencing was done on a sample of peripheral blood or thyroid tissue (not recorded which).

The chain's CDR3 is CSVPTANTEAFF. For the CDR3, the DNA is TGCAGCGTTCCGACAGCCAACACTGAAGCTTTCTTT. The chain links TRBV29-1 to TRBJ1-1; weak D call: TRBD1 (5 bases). The CDR3 is 12 amino acids. Germline V gene sequence: CDR1 SQVTM, CDR2 ANQGSEA. Deletions cut 5 bases from V and 2 bases from J, with 9 bases between.